A selection of T cell receptor beta chains follows, all from one sample in a study of blood T cell repertoires in COVID-19. The protocol was immunoSEQ multiplex PCR, while the TCRdb copy is restricted to in-frame clones and leaves out a portion. The repertoire holds over 200,000 clones, with roughly nine tenths as singletons. Specimen: PBMCs or T cells enriched from blood (not recorded which). These receptor sequences come from a human donor in a cohort exposed to, infected with or recovered from COVID-19 (not recorded which). The donor label of this sample is uncertain. The conserved cysteine and the conserved F or W are not part of the CDR3 here.

v_call cdr3_aa
TRBV30 AWSAGQGINEQF
TRBV18 ASSPVGRANYGYT
TRBV6-5 ASSKETGVTEAF
TRBV5-8 ATTTPAQGNEQF
TRBV2 ASSVGTEQY
TRBV19 ASSMGRGNEQY
TRBV11-2 ASSSLKRQLYGYT
TRBV5-4 ASSFGLEETQY
TRBV25-1 ASGGQGNTEAF
TRBV19 ASGDYGYT
TRBV5-1 ASSLGQERASYEQY
TRBV7-2 ASSLGGSLSSYNEQF
TRBV5-1 ASSPLRGDSEKLF